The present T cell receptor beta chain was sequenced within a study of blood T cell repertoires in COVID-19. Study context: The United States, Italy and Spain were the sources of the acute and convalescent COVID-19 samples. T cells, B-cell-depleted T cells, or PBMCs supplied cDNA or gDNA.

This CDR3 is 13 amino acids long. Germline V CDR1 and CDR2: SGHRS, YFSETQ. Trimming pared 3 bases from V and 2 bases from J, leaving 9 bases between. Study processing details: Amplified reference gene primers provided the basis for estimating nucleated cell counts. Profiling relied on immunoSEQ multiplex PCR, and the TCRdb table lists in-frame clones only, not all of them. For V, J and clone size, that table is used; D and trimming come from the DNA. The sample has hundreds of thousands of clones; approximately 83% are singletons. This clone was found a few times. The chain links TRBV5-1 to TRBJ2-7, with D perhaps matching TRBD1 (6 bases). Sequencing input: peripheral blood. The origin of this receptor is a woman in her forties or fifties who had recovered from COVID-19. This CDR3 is CASSSGQTYEQYF. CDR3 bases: TGCGCCAGCAGCTCCGGACAGACCTACGAGCAGTACTTC.